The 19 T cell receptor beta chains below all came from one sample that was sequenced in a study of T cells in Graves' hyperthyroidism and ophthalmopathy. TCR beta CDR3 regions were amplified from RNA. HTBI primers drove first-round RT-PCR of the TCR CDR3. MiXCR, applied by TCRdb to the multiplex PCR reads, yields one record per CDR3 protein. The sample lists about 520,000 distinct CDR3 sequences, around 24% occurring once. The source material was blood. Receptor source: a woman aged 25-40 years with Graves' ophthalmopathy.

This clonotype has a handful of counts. The CDR3 here is CSAPLSGPMNTEAFF. In DNA, the CDR3 is TGCAGTGCTCCTCTCTCAGGACCGATGAACACTGAAGCTTTCTTT. V gene TRBV20-1 combines with J gene TRBJ1-1, with D unclear. Deletions cut 5 bases from V and 0 bases from J, with 16 bases between. This CDR3 has 15 amino acids. CDR1 is DFQATT, CDR2 SNEGSKA, per germline (reference sequence).

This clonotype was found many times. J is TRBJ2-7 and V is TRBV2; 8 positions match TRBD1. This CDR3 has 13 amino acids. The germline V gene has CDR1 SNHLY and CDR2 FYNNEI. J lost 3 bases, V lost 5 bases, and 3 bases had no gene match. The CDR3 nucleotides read TGTGCCAGCAGTTTTGGGACAGGCTACGAGCAGTACTTC. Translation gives CASSFGTGYEQYF.

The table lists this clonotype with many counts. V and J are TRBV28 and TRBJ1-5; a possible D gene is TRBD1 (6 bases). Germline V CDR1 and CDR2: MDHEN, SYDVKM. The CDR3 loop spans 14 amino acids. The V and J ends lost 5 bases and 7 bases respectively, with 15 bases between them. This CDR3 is CASSPGTFVQPQHF. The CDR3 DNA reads TGTGCCAGCAGTCCCGGGACATTTGTCCAGCCCCAGCATTTT.

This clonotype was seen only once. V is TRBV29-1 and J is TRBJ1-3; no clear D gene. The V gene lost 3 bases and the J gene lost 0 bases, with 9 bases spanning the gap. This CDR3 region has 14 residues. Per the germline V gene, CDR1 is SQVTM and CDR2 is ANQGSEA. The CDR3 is CSVETDSSGNTIYF. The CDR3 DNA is TGCAGCGTTGAGACGGACTCCTCTGGAAACACCATATATTTT.

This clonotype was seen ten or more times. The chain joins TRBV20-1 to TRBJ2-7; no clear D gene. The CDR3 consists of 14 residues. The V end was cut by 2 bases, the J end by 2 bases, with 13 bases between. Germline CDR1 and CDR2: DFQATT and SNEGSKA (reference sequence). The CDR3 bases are TGCAGTGCTAGACCTCGGACGGAACCCTACGAGCAGTACTTC. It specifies CSARPRTEPYEQYF.

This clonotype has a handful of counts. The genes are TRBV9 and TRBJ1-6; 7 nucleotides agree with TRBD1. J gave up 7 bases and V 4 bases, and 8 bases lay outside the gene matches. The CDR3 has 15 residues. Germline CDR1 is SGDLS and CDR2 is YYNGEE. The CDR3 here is CASSIKQGFNSPLHF. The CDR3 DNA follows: TGTGCCAGCAGCATAAAACAGGGGTTCAATTCACCCCTCCACTTT.

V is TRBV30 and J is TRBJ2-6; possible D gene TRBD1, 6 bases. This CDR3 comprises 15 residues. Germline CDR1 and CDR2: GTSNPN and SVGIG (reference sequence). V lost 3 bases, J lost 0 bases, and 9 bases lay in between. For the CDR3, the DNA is TGTGCCTGGAGGGACAGAGACTCTGGGGCCAACGTCCTGACTTTC. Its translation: CAWRDRDSGANVLTF.

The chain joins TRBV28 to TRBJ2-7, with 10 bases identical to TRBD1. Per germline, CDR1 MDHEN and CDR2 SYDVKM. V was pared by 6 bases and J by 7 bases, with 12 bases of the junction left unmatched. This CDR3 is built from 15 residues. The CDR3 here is CASSRPPGQGWEQYF. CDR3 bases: TGTGCCAGCAGCCGACCCCCGGGACAGGGGTGGGAGCAGTACTTC. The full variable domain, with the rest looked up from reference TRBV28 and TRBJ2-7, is DVKVTQSSRYLVKRTGEKVFLECVQDMDHENMFWYRQDPGLGLRLIYFSYDVKMKEKGDIPEGYSVSREKKERFSLILESASTNQTSMYLCASSRPPGQGWEQYFGPGTRLTVT.

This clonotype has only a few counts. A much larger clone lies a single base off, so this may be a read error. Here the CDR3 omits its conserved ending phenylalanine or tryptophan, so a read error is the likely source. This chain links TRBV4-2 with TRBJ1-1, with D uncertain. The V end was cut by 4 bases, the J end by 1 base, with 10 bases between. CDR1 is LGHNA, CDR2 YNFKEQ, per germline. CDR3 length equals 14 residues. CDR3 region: CASSRFSENTEAFS. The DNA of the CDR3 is TGTGCCAGCAGCCGGTTCTCAGAGAACACTGAAGCTTTCTCT.

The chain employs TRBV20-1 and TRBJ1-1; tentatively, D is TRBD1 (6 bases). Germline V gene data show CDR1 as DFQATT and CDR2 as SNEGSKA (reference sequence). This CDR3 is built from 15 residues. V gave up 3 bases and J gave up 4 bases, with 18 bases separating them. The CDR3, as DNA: TGCAGTGCTAGGCGGTGGGGGCGGGGAGGCACTGAAGCTTTCTTT. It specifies CSARRWGRGGTEAFF.

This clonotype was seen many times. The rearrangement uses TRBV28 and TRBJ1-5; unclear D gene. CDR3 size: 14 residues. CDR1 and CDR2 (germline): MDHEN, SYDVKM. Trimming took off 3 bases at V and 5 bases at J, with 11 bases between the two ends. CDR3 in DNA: TGTGCCAGCAGTTTGCAGTGGAGGGATCAGCCCCAGCATTTT. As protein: CASSLQWRDQPQHF.

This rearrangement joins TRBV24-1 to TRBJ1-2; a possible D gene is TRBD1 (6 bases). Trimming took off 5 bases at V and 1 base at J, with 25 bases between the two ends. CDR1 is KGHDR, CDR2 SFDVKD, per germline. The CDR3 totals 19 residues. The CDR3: CATSVPPPLQGLLNYGYTF. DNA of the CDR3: TGTGCCACCAGTGTTCCACCTCCTCTACAGGGACTCCTTAACTATGGCTACACCTTC.

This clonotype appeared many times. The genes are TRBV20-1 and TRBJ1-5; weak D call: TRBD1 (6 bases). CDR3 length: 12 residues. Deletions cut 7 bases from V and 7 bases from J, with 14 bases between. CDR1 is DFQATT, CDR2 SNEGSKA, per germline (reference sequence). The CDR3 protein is CSGVSGDQPQHF. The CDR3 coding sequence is TGCAGTGGTGTATCAGGGGACCAGCCCCAGCATTTT.

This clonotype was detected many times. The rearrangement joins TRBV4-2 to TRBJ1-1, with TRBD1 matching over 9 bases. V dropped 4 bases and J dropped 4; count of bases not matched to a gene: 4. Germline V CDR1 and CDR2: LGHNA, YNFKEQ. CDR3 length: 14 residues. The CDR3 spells CASSRDREGTEAFF. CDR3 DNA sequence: TGTGCCAGCAGCCGGGACAGGGAGGGCACTGAAGCTTTCTTT.

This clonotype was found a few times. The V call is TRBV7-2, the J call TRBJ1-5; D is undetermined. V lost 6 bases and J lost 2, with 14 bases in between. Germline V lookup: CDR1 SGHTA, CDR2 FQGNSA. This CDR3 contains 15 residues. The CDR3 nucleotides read TGTGCCAGCAGTCCCTCCTGGGAGGGCAATCAGCCCCAGCATTTT. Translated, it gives CASSPSWEGNQPQHF.

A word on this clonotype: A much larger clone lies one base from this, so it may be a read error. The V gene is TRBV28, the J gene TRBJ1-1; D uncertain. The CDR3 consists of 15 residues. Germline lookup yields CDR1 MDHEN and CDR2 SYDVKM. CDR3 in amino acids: CASSFVRGMETEACF. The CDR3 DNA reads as TGTGCCAGCAGTTTTGTACGGGGAATGGAGACTGAAGCTTGCTTT.

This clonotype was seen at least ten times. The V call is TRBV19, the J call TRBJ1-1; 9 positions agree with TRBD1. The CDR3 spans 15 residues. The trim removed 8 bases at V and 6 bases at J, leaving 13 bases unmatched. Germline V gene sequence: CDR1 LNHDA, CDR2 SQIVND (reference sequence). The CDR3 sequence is CASHFGTGTGAEAFF. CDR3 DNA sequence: TGTGCCAGTCACTTCGGGACAGGGACCGGAGCTGAAGCTTTCTTT.

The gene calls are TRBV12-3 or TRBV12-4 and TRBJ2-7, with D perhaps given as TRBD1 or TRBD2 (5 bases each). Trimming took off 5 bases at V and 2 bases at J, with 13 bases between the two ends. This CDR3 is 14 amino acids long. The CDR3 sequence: CASSPGAGAYEQYF. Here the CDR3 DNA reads TGTGCCAGCAGTCCCGGGGCAGGAGCCTACGAGCAGTACTTC.

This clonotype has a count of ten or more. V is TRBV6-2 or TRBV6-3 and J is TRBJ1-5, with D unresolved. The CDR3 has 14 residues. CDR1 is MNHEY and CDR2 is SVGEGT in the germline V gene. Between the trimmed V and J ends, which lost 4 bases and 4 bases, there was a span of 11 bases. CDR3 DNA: TGTGCCAGCAGTTGGTCGGTGGAAAATCAGCCCCAGCATTTT. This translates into CASSWSVENQPQHF.